These 15 T cell receptor beta chains share one sample of origin, sequenced in a study of shared clonotypes between healthy human individuals. Assay used: immunoSEQ multiplex PCR; TCRdb lists only in-frame clones, some missing. Counted here are some 1,400,000 clones, approximately 97% occurring once; the ten biggest clones make up roughly 1.2%. The source material was naive CD4+ T cells sorted from blood. As to subset: CD45RA+ positively selected. Receptor source: a man between 25 and 39 years old in good health.

As to this clone: At the DNA level, this CDR3 is encoded by other sequences in the same sample as well. The chain is built from TRBV5-1 and TRBJ2-3, with D possibly matching TRBD1 (6 bases). The germline V and J ends were trimmed by 3 bases and 0 bases, with 11 bases remaining between them. CDR3 length equals 15 residues. Germline-derived CDR1 and CDR2 are SGHRS and YFSETQ. This CDR3 reads CASSSLTGSTDTQYF. The CDR3 coding sequence is TGCGCCAGCAGCTCATTGACAGGTAGCACAGATACGCAGTATTTT.

The V gene is TRBV5-1, the J gene TRBJ2-7; D is perhaps TRBD1 (6 bases). CDR3 length: 16 residues. Trimming removed 3 bases from V and 2 bases from J, with 18 bases in between. Germline values: CDR1 SGHRS, CDR2 YFSETQ. CDR3 in amino acids: CASSYGQLLRTYEQYF. In DNA, the CDR3 is TGCGCCAGCAGCTACGGACAGCTGCTAAGAACCTACGAGCAGTACTTC. Full variable domain (rest looked up from reference TRBV5-1 and TRBJ2-7): KAGVTQTPRYLIKTRGQQVTLSCSPISGHRSVSWYQQTPGQGLQFLFEYFSETQRNKGNFPGRFSGRQFSNSRSEMNVSTLELGDSALYLCASSYGQLLRTYEQYFGPGTRLTVT.

J is TRBJ2-6 and V is TRBV7-2; 8 bases line up with TRBD1. The CDR3 is 18 residues long. The trim removed 5 bases at V and 2 bases at J, leaving 11 bases unmatched. CDR1 and CDR2 from the germline V gene are SGHTA and FQGNSA. The CDR3: CASSLRGDRRTGANVLTF. The CDR3 DNA reads TGTGCCAGCAGCCTAAGGGGGGACAGGCGAACTGGGGCCAACGTCCTGACTTTC.

The chain uses TRBV7-6 and TRBJ2-7; D may be TRBD1 (6 bases). V lost 5 bases and J lost 3, with 23 bases in between. CDR3 length equals 17 residues. Germline CDR1 is SGHVS and CDR2 is FNYEAQ. The CDR3 DNA sequence: TGTGCCAGCAGCCAACACGGGGACACTTCCCGGGTCTACGAGCAGTACTTC. It specifies CASSQHGDTSRVYEQYF.

The chain employs TRBV2 and TRBJ2-5; TRBD2 aligns across 12 bases. This CDR3 has 14 amino acids. V was clipped by 4 bases and J by 5 bases; unmatched bases: 2. Germline lookup yields CDR1 SNHLY and CDR2 FYNNEI. CDR3 coding DNA: TGTGCCAGCAGTGCGACTAGCGGGAGTGAGACCCAGTACTTC. Translation gives CASSATSGSETQYF.

V gene TRBV5-1 combines with J gene TRBJ2-7; 7 bases are a match to TRBD2. The ends lost 1 base at V and 5 bases at J; junction bases unmatched: 9. Per germline, CDR1 SGHRS and CDR2 YFSETQ. This CDR3 is 15 amino acids long. The DNA of the CDR3 is TGCGCCAGCAGCTTGTCTGGCGGGAGTCGAAACGAGCAGTACTTC. This codes for CASSLSGGSRNEQYF.

About this clone itself: The same CDR3 arises from other DNA sequences in this sample as well. J is TRBJ1-1 and V is TRBV5-1; D unclear. Germline V gene data show CDR1 as SGHRS and CDR2 as YFSETQ. The CDR3 is 13 amino acids. Between the trimmed V and J ends, which lost 0 bases and 2 bases, there was a span of 5 bases. The CDR3 is CASSLEGNTEAFF. CDR3 in DNA: TGCGCCAGCAGCTTGGAGGGCAACACTGAAGCTTTCTTT.

About this clone: In the same sample, other DNA sequences code for this CDR3. V usage is TRBV18 and J usage is TRBJ1-5; the D gene is possibly TRBD1 (5 bases). CDR3 size: 15 residues. Looked up from germline, CDR1 is KGHSH and CDR2 is LQKENI. With 3 bases removed from V and 5 bases from J, the gap between germline ends came to 14 bases. CDR3 in DNA: TGTGCCAGCTCACCGACCGGGGCCGGAGATCAGCCCCAGCATTTT. Protein: CASSPTGAGDQPQHF.

The chain uses TRBV7-9 and TRBJ2-5; weak D call: TRBD2 (6 bases). CDR1 SEHNR and CDR2 FQNEAQ come from the germline V gene (reference sequence). Between the trimmed V and J ends, which lost 3 bases and 5 bases, there was a span of 22 bases. The CDR3 spans 17 residues. CDR3 sequence: CASSLGGVGSLQETQYF. In nucleotides, the CDR3 is TGTGCCAGCAGCTTGGGTGGGGTCGGGAGCCTCCAGGAGACCCAGTACTTC.

This chain uses TRBV28 with TRBJ2-5; D is unclear. V shed 6 bases and J shed 4 bases, with 9 bases lying between them. Germline loops: CDR1 MDHEN, CDR2 SYDVKM. The CDR3 is 12 amino acids. In DNA form, the CDR3 reads TGTGCCAGCAGAGAGAGCTCAGAGACCCAGTACTTC. Translated, it gives CASRESSETQYF.

The chain recombines TRBV15 with TRBJ2-1; D is unclear. Trimming stripped 0 bases from V and 1 base from J, with 7 bases between. The CDR3 is 15 amino acids. Per the germline V gene, CDR1 is LNHNV and CDR2 is YYDKDF (reference sequence). The CDR3 coding sequence is TGTGCCACCAGCAGAGATCCTGGGTCCTACAATGAGCAGTTCTTC. Residues: CATSRDPGSYNEQFF.

The genes are TRBV6-5 and TRBJ2-7; no clear D gene. V gave up 6 bases and J gave up 2 bases, with 11 bases separating them. Germline V gene lookup returns CDR1 MNHEY and CDR2 SVGAGI. The CDR3 sequence is 13 residues long. The CDR3 bases are TGTGCCAGCAGACTAAGTGTGGCCTACGAGCAGTACTTC. Its protein is CASRLSVAYEQYF.

The chain links TRBV5-4 to TRBJ1-1; D uncertain. V was clipped by 4 bases and J by 0 bases, with 13 bases between them. Per the germline V gene, CDR1 is SGHNT and CDR2 is YYREEE (reference sequence). The CDR3 has 15 residues. CDR3 residues: CASSPAQNMNTEAFF. In DNA, the CDR3 is TGTGCCAGCAGCCCTGCCCAGAATATGAACACTGAAGCTTTCTTT.

V usage is TRBV18 and J usage is TRBJ2-5; the D is unclear. V was cut by 0 bases and J by 3 bases, with 14 bases left in between. Germline assignment: CDR1 KGHSH and CDR2 LQKENI. There are 16 residues in the CDR3. CDR3 DNA sequence: TGTGCCAGCTCACCACCCTTACGAGGTCCTAAAGAGACCCAGTACTTC. This gives the protein CASSPPLRGPKETQYF.

The chain uses TRBV7-9 and TRBJ2-7; TRBD2 is a possible D gene (6 bases). CDR3 size: 15 residues. V shed 5 bases and J shed 2 bases, with 16 bases lying between them. CDR1 SEHNR and CDR2 FQNEAQ come from the germline V gene (reference sequence). CDR3 nucleotides: TGTGCCAGCAGCCCGCCCGAGACTAGACCCTACGAGCAGTACTTC. As protein: CASSPPETRPYEQYF.